Below are 25 T cell receptor beta chains sequenced from a single sample in a study of patients and donors after allogeneic stem cell transplantation (dated by TCRdb to 2019 to 2021). The method was RT-PCR. The reads were generated on a NextSeq 550. Using fastp at Q25 and MiXCR, TCRdb reprocessed the public reads and kept productive beta chains. Rows matching on CDR3 protein sequence are summarized as one entry with the most common DNA and genes. The sample yields over 350,000 distinct CDR3 sequences; approximately 16% were counted once. The ten largest account for 6% to 8% of the sample. Sequencing used blood, either unsorted or a sorted T cell fraction (not recorded which). The receptors originated from a human donor who was either an allogeneic HSCT recipient or a stem cell or donor lymphocyte infusion donor (not recorded which). It is not recorded whose cells these are; they may come from a transplant donor.

The V gene is TRBV6-1, the J gene TRBJ2-1, with TRBD1 identical over 7 bases. CDR3 length: 14 residues. CDR1 is MNHNS and CDR2 is SASEGT in the germline V gene. J lost 3 bases, V lost 4 bases, and 3 bases had no gene match. The CDR3 nucleotides read TGTGCCAGCAGTGGCTGGGACAGCTACAATGAGCAGTTCTTC. Protein sequence: CASSGWDSYNEQFF.

This clonotype has more than one count but fewer than ten. The rearrangement uses TRBV4-3 and TRBJ2-7; tentatively, D is TRBD1 (6 bases). This CDR3 is built from 17 residues. The germline V gene encodes CDR1 LGHNA and CDR2 YSLEER. Trimming pared 0 bases from V and 0 bases from J, leaving 15 bases between. CDR3 coding DNA: TGCGCCAGCAGCCAAGATATCCCGGGACAACACTCCTACGAGCAGTACTTC. Translated: CASSQDIPGQHSYEQYF.

This clonotype has a handful of counts. V and J are TRBV29-1 and TRBJ2-5, with 10 bases fitting TRBD2. The CDR3 has 14 residues. V was pared by 7 bases and J by 7 bases, with 12 bases of the junction left unmatched. The germline CDR1 and CDR2 sequences are SQVTM and ANQGSEA. CDR3 nucleotide sequence: TGCAGCGCTCGAGCGGGGGGGCGTTTTGTGACCCAGTACTTC. Translation gives CSARAGGRFVTQYF. Complete variable domain (other parts from reference TRBV29-1 and TRBJ2-5): SAVISQKPSRDICQRGTSLTIQCQVDSQVTMMFWYRQQPGQSLTLIATANQGSEATYESGFVIDKFPISRPNLTFSTLTVSNMSPEDSSIYLCSARAGGRFVTQYFGPGTRLLVL.

This clonotype was detected only a few times. The chain couples TRBV5-1 to TRBJ1-5; D possibly corresponds to TRBD1 (5 bases). Germline values: CDR1 SGHRS, CDR2 YFSETQ. V was shortened by 5 bases and J by 5 bases, with 11 bases between the two germline ends. There are 13 residues in the CDR3. The CDR3 region has the DNA TGCGCCAGCAGTTTTCAGGGCGATCAGCCCCAGCATTTT. It is translated as CASSFQGDQPQHF.

The CDR3 loop reads CASRLRDSSYYGYTF. The CDR3 DNA reads as TGTGCCAGCAGACTCCGGGACAGTTCTTACTATGGCTACACCTTC. The rearrangement uses TRBV2 and TRBJ1-2, with 7 bases that match TRBD1. The germline gives CDR1 SNHLY, CDR2 FYNNEI. The CDR3 is 15 amino acids. The V gene end was trimmed by 6 bases and the J gene end by 3 bases; junction bases not matched to a gene: 10.

This clonotype has just a few counts. V and J are TRBV14 and TRBJ2-2; D could derive from TRBD1 or TRBD2 (5 bases each). Germline V CDR1 and CDR2: SGHDN, FVKESK. The CDR3 spans 14 residues. Between the trimmed V and J ends, which lost 4 bases and 5 bases, there was a span of 11 bases. CDR3 residues: CASSRGAWTGELFF. CDR3 coding DNA: TGTGCCAGCAGCCGAGGGGCGTGGACCGGGGAGCTGTTTTTT. Based on the CDR3 plus reference TRBV14 and TRBJ2-2, the full variable domain is EAGVTQFPSHSVIEKGQTVTLRCDPISGHDNLYWYRRVMGKEIKFLLHFVKESKQDESGMPNNRFLAERTGGTYSTLKVQPAELEDSGVYFCASSRGAWTGELFFGEGSRLTVL.

The rearrangement joins TRBV20-1 to TRBJ1-2; 7 nucleotides match TRBD1. From germline, CDR1 is DFQATT and CDR2 SNEGSKA (reference sequence). The CDR3 loop spans 17 amino acids. The junction had 16 bases not matched to a gene; V was cut back by 5 bases and J by 1 base. CDR3 DNA sequence: TGCAGTGCTTACCACCTCCGAAGCAGGGGGTATAACTATGGCTACACCTTC. Its protein is CSAYHLRSRGYNYGYTF.

The DNA for the CDR3 is TGTGCCAGTAGTGCCAATCGTGGGGCTTTCTTT. Amino acid sequence: CASSANRGAFF. This chain joins TRBV19 and TRBJ1-1; D ambiguous. The CDR3 loop spans 11 amino acids. CDR1 and CDR2 from the germline V gene are LNHDA and SQIVND (reference sequence). With 5 bases removed from V and 11 bases from J, the gap between germline ends came to 12 bases.

This clonotype was observed a handful of times. The V call is TRBV24-1, the J call TRBJ2-2; a possible D gene is TRBD2 (5 bases). The CDR3 is 16 amino acids. The germline V gene encodes CDR1 KGHDR and CDR2 SFDVKD. V was trimmed by 0 bases and J by 0 bases, leaving 7 bases between them. In nucleotides, the CDR3 is TGTGCCACCAGTGATTTGCACGGGACGAACACCGGGGAGCTGTTTTTT. This codes for CATSDLHGTNTGELFF.

This clonotype was found many times. The chain combines TRBV12-3 or TRBV12-4 with TRBJ2-7, with D tentatively TRBD1 (6 bases). V lost 6 bases and J 6 bases, leaving 12 bases between the germline ends. The CDR3 totals 12 residues. DNA of the CDR3: TGTGCCAGCAGCGACAGGTTTGGCGAGCAGTACTTC. It is translated as CASSDRFGEQYF.

This clonotype was counted a few times. The chain joins TRBV5-1 to TRBJ1-4, with D unresolved. V was pared by 0 bases and J by 3 bases, with 9 bases between. This CDR3 has 15 residues. CDR1 and CDR2 from the germline V gene are SGHRS and YFSETQ. The CDR3 DNA sequence: TGCGCCAGCAGCTTGGCCATGAGGCCTAATGAAAAACTGTTTTTT. This encodes CASSLAMRPNEKLFF.

The chain combines TRBV11-2 with TRBJ1-1; 7 bases are shared with TRBD1. The CDR3 spans 17 residues. The germline CDR1 and CDR2 sequences are SGHAT and FQNNGV. Losses at the gene ends were 1 base for V and 1 base for J; bases not matched to a gene: 9. The CDR3 reads CASSLAPRGPPNTEAFF. DNA for the CDR3: TGTGCCAGCAGCTTAGCGCCGAGGGGGCCCCCGAACACTGAAGCTTTCTTT. The full variable domain, completed using reference TRBV11-2 and TRBJ1-1, is EAGVAQSPRYKIIEKRQSVAFWCNPISGHATLYWYQQILGQGPKLLIQFQNNGVVDDSQLPKDRFSAERLKGVDSTLKIQPAKLEDSAVYLCASSLAPRGPPNTEAFFGQGTRLTVV.

The genes are TRBV29-1 and TRBJ2-6, with 7 bases that match TRBD1. This CDR3 comprises 16 residues. Unmatched junction bases numbered 8, after V lost 6 bases and J lost 0 bases. In germline, CDR1 is SQVTM, CDR2 ANQGSEA. The CDR3 bases are TGCAGCGTCATGGGACAGAGCAGCTCTGGGGCCAACGTCCTGACTTTC. As protein: CSVMGQSSSGANVLTF.

This chain connects TRBV12-3 or TRBV12-4 to TRBJ2-4, with TRBD1 identical over 7 bases. This CDR3 is 14 amino acids long. The V segment lost 7 bases and the J segment 1 base; nucleotides outside the gene matches: 4. The CDR3 region is CASNPDRAKNIQYF. Written as DNA, the CDR3 is TGTGCCAGCAACCCGGACAGGGCCAAAAACATTCAGTACTTC.

This clonotype was observed a handful of times. The chain combines TRBV7-9 with TRBJ2-7, with TRBD1 identical over 10 bases. This CDR3 comprises 15 residues. Trimming removed 1 base from V and 5 bases from J; junction bases left unmatched: 5. Looked up from germline, CDR1 is SEHNR and CDR2 is FQNEAQ (reference sequence). The CDR3 is CASSLVGTGENEQYF. For the CDR3, the DNA is TGTGCCAGCAGCTTAGTAGGGACAGGGGAAAACGAGCAGTACTTC.

This clonotype was seen at least ten times. The chain combines TRBV20-1 with TRBJ2-3; the match to TRBD2 covers 7 bases. The CDR3 contains 14 residues. The germline CDR1 and CDR2 sequences are DFQATT and SNEGSKA (reference sequence). After removal of 4 bases from V and 2 bases from J, the junction contained 6 bases not matched to a gene. Here the CDR3 reads CSATRRELTDTQYF. In DNA form, the CDR3 reads TGCAGTGCTACTAGGCGGGAGCTCACAGATACGCAGTATTTT.

This clonotype occurred a few times. The CDR3 reads CASSLATGNEQFF. The CDR3 DNA sequence: TGTGCCAGCAGCTTAGCAACGGGTAATGAGCAGTTCTTC. The V gene is TRBV7-8, the J gene TRBJ2-1; D gene uncertain. CDR3 length: 13 amino acids. Trimming left V 0 bases short and J 7 bases short, with 7 bases between. CDR1 SGHVS and CDR2 FQNEAQ come from the germline V gene.

The sample holds a few counts of this clonotype. The V gene is TRBV29-1, the J gene TRBJ2-1; D is tentatively TRBD1 or TRBD2 (5 bases each). The V gene lost 2 bases and the J gene lost 0 bases, with 17 bases spanning the gap. Germline CDR1 SQVTM, CDR2 ANQGSEA. CDR3 size: 17 residues. The CDR3 here is CSVESYGGVPSYNEQFF. The DNA for the CDR3 is TGCAGCGTTGAATCGTATGGGGGAGTCCCCTCCTACAATGAGCAGTTCTTC.

This clonotype was observed a handful of times. This chain joins TRBV27 and TRBJ1-5, with D possibly being TRBD1 (5 bases). Germline V gene sequence: CDR1 MNHEY, CDR2 SMNVEV (reference sequence). V dropped 5 bases and J dropped 4 bases, with 24 bases sitting between them. CDR3 length equals 18 residues. The CDR3 DNA is TGTGCCAGCAGTCCCCGCGTTAGGAGGGGTAGTAGTAATCAGCCCCAGCATTTT. It specifies CASSPRVRRGSSNQPQHF.

The chain has TRBV29-1 and TRBJ2-2, with TRBD2 matching 14 bases. The junction had 13 bases not matched to a gene; V was cut back by 7 bases and J by 6 bases. Germline assignment: CDR1 SQVTM and CDR2 ANQGSEA. The CDR3 covers 17 residues. CDR3 sequence reads: CSAKGLAGDRGSGELFF. The CDR3 DNA sequence: TGCAGCGCGAAGGGACTAGCGGGGGACCGGGGGTCCGGGGAGCTGTTTTTT.

The J gene is TRBJ1-2, the V gene TRBV3-1, with 10 bases identical to TRBD1. From germline, CDR1 is LGHDT and CDR2 YNNKEL (reference sequence). The CDR3 runs 17 residues. Unmatched junction bases numbered 11, after V lost 3 bases and J lost 4 bases. CDR3 residues: CASSQRDRGVYSYGYTF. CDR3 bases: TGTGCCAGCAGCCAGCGGGACAGGGGAGTATATTCCTATGGCTACACCTTC.

This clonotype was seen more than once but under ten times. This chain connects TRBV9 to TRBJ1-1, with D hard to call. V was trimmed by 3 bases and J by 2 bases, leaving 14 bases between them. The CDR3 has 15 amino acids. CDR1 and CDR2 (germline): SGDLS, YYNGEE. The chain's CDR3 is CASSGSRAINTEAFF. The CDR3 region has the DNA TGTGCCAGCAGCGGATCGCGAGCTATCAACACTGAAGCTTTCTTT. The full variable domain, completed using reference TRBV9 and TRBJ1-1, is DSGVTQTPKHLITATGQRVTLRCSPRSGDLSVYWYQQSLDQGLQFLIQYYNGEERAKGNILERFSAQQFPDLHSELNLSSLELGDSALYFCASSGSRAINTEAFFGQGTRLTVV.

The sample holds many counts of this clonotype. V gene TRBV5-1 combines with J gene TRBJ1-1; tentatively, D is TRBD1 (5 bases). The CDR3 has 15 residues. Trimming removed 0 bases from V and 7 bases from J, with 16 bases in between. Germline loops: CDR1 SGHRS, CDR2 YFSETQ. The CDR3, as DNA: TGCGCCAGCAGCTTGGTCGGCGGGACCCGTGTTGAAGCTTTCTTT. Translating it yields CASSLVGGTRVEAFF.

This clonotype was counted only a few times. The chain recombines TRBV2 with TRBJ2-1; 7 nucleotides line up with TRBD2. Germline V gene sequence: CDR1 SNHLY, CDR2 FYNNEI. The CDR3 extends over 14 amino acids. J lost 9 bases, V lost 6 bases, and 11 bases had no gene match. Written as DNA, the CDR3 is TGTGCCAGCAGGTGGACTAGTTCGTTCACTGAGCAGTTCTTC. Residues: CASRWTSSFTEQFF.

About this clonotype itself: At one end, the junction sequence differs from germline, possibly due to a read error. The J gene is TRBJ2-5, the V gene TRBV11-3; D is possibly TRBD1 or TRBD2 (5 bases each). CDR1 is SGHNT, CDR2 YENEEA, per germline. The length of the CDR3 is 14 residues. CDR3: CASSLEGEREAQYF. DNA of the CDR3: TGTGCCAGCAGCTTAGAGGGGGAAAGAGAGGCCCAGTACTTC.